One sample yielded the 7 T cell receptor beta chains listed below, sequenced in a study of T cell clonotyping in hematopoietic cell transplantation. Time point noted: recipient sample about 28 days before transplant, after cytoreduction. Clones were sequenced by immunoSEQ multiplex PCR, and TCRdb holds only the in-frame ones, with some missing. Among around 19,000 clones listed, 60% to 80% were seen once. The source was peripheral blood mononuclear cells, collected before stem cell transplant. The source is a man between 60 and 70 years old with acute myeloid leukemia. Some clones in this sample may be carry-over from other donors' samples.

V and J are TRBV7-6 and TRBJ1-6; D remains ambiguous. The CDR3 loop spans 12 amino acids. The V gene's germline CDR1 is SGHVS and CDR2 FNYEAQ. Trimming removed 3 bases at V and 13 bases at J, with 10 bases between. The CDR3 nucleotides are TGTGCCAGCAGCTTTCCGATGGGGCCCCTCCACTTT. It encodes CASSFPMGPLHF.

This chain uses TRBV29-1 with TRBJ2-7; 7 bases agree with TRBD2. The germline gives CDR1 SQVTM, CDR2 ANQGSEA. Trimming took 4 bases from V and 2 from J; bases not matched to a gene: 20. The CDR3 loop spans 18 amino acids. This CDR3 reads CSVAGGVNSGASPYEQYF. The CDR3 nucleotides are TGCAGCGTTGCTGGGGGGGTTAATAGCGGAGCTAGTCCCTACGAGCAGTACTTC.

This chain uses TRBV28 with TRBJ2-7; 8 nucleotides line up with TRBD1. V lost 1 base, J lost 2 bases, and 7 bases stayed unmatched. Looked up from germline, CDR1 is MDHEN and CDR2 is SYDVKM. This CDR3 region has 16 residues. CDR3: CASSLFLTGVPYEQYF. In DNA form, the CDR3 reads TGTGCCAGCAGTTTATTCCTGACAGGGGTTCCCTACGAGCAGTACTTC.

The chain employs TRBV19 and TRBJ2-2, with D possibly matching TRBD2 (7 bases). Trimming removed 7 bases at V and 4 bases at J, with 16 bases between. Germline CDR1 is LNHDA and CDR2 is SQIVND (reference sequence). CDR3 size: 15 residues. This chain's CDR3 is CASKIGGPSTGELFF. The CDR3 nucleotides are TGTGCCAGTAAGATCGGGGGGCCCAGCACCGGGGAGCTGTTTTTT.

The rearrangement joins TRBV6-5 to TRBJ1-1; a weak D match, TRBD1 (6 bases). The V end was cut by 0 bases, the J end by 3 bases, with 11 bases between. Per the germline V gene, CDR1 is MNHEY and CDR2 is SVGAGI. This CDR3 region has 15 residues. CDR3 in DNA: TGTGCCAGCAGTTACTCGTCAGGGGCCTACACTGAAGCTTTCTTT. The encoded protein is CASSYSSGAYTEAFF.

This clone came up a few times. J is TRBJ2-1 and V is TRBV9; D is perhaps TRBD1 or TRBD2 (6 bases each). The CDR3 length is 15 residues. CDR1 and CDR2 from the germline V gene are SGDLS and YYNGEE. V lost 0 bases to trimming and J lost 3 bases, with 10 bases between them. CDR3 DNA sequence: TGTGCCAGCAGCGTAGAAGGGGGGTTCTACAATGAGCAGTTCTTC. This translates into CASSVEGGFYNEQFF.

The J gene is TRBJ1-1, the V gene TRBV6-6; D gene uncertain. V was clipped by 6 bases and J by 4 bases, with 12 bases between them. CDR3 length: 13 residues. The germline V gene has CDR1 MNHNY and CDR2 SVGAGI (reference sequence). The CDR3 nucleotides read TGTGCCAGCAGGACCTCGGTGGGCACTGAAGCTTTCTTT. It encodes CASRTSVGTEAFF.